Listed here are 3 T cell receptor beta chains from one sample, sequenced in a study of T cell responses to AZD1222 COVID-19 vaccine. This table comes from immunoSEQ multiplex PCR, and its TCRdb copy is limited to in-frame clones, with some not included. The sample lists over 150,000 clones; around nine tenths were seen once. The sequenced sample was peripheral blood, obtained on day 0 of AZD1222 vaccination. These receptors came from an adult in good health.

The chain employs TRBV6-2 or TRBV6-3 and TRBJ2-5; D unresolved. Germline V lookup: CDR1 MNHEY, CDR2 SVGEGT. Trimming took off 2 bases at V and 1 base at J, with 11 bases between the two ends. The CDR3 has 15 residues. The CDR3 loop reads CASSYPPLFQETQYF. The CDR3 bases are TGTGCCAGCAGTTACCCTCCTCTTTTCCAAGAGACCCAGTACTTC.

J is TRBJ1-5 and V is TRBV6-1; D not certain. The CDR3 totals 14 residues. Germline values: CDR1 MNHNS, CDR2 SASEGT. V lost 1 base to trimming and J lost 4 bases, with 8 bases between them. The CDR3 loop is CASSEGEGNQPQHF. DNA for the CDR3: TGTGCCAGCAGTGAAGGGGAGGGAAATCAGCCCCAGCATTTT.

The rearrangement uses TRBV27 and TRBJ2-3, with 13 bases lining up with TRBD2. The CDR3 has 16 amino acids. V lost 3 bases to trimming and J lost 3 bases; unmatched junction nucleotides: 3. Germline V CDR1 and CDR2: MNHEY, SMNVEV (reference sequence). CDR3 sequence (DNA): TGTGCCAGCAGTTTCTTACTAGCGGGAGGGACAGATACGCAGTATTTT. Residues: CASSFLLAGGTDTQYF.